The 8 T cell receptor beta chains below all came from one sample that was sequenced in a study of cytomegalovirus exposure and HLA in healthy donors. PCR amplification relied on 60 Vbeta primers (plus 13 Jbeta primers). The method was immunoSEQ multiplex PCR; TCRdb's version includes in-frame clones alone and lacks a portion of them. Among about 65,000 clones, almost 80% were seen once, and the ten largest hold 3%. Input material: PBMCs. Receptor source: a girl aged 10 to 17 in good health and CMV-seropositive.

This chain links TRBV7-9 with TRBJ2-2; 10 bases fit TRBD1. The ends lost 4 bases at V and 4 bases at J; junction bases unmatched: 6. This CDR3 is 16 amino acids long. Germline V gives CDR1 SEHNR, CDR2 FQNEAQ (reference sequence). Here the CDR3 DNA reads TGTGCCAGCAGCTCCCGACAGGGGGCCTTCACCGGGGAGCTGTTTTTT. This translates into CASSSRQGAFTGELFF.

The CDR3 sequence is CASSPHRGEDGYTF. CDR3 nucleotide sequence: TGTGCCAGCAGCCCACACAGGGGTGAGGATGGCTACACCTTC. The chain carries TRBV9 and TRBJ1-2; TRBD1 agrees at 7 bases. V lost 4 bases to trimming and J lost 6 bases; unmatched junction nucleotides: 9. There are 14 residues in the CDR3. Germline V gives CDR1 SGDLS, CDR2 YYNGEE.

The CDR3 loop is CASSLSRSINEQFF. Written as DNA, the CDR3 is TGCGCCAGCAGCTTGAGCCGGTCCATCAATGAGCAGTTCTTC. V gene TRBV5-1 combines with J gene TRBJ2-1; D gene uncertain. The CDR3 contains 14 residues. Per the germline V gene, CDR1 is SGHRS and CDR2 is YFSETQ. V lost 1 base to trimming and J lost 6 bases, with 11 bases between them.

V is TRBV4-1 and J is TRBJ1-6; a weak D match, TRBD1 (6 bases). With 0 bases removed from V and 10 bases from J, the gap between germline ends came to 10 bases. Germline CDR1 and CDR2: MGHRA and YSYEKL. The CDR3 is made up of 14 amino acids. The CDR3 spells CASSQDPQGSPLHF. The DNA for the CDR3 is TGCGCCAGCAGCCAAGATCCCCAGGGGTCACCCCTCCACTTT.

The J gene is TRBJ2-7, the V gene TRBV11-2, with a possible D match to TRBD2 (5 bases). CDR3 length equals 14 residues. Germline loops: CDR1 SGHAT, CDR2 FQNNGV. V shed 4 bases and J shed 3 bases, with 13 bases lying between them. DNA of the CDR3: TGTGCCAGCAGCTCCAGTATCCGGGACTACGAGCAGTACTTC. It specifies CASSSSIRDYEQYF.

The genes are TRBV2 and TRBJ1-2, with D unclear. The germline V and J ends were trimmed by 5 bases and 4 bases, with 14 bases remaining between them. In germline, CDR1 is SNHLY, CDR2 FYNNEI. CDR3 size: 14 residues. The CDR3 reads CASSREALSYGYTF. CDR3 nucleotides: TGTGCCAGCAGTAGGGAGGCACTGAGCTATGGCTACACCTTC.

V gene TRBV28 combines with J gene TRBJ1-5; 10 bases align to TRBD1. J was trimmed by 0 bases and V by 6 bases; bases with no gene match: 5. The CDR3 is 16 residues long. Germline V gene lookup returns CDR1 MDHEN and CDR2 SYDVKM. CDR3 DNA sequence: TGTGCCAGCAGGGCGGACAGGGGGGGTAGCAATCAGCCCCAGCATTTT. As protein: CASRADRGGSNQPQHF. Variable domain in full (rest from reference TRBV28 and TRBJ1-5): DVKVTQSSRYLVKRTGEKVFLECVQDMDHENMFWYRQDPGLGLRLIYFSYDVKMKEKGDIPEGYSVSREKKERFSLILESASTNQTSMYLCASRADRGGSNQPQHFGDGTRLSIL.

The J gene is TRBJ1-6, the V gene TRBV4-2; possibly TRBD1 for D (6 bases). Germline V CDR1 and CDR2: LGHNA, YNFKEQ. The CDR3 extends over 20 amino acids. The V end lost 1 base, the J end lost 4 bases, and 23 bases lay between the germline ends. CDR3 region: CASSQVLRTAAAVYNSPLHF. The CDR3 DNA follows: TGTGCCAGCAGCCAAGTTTTGCGGACAGCGGCCGCCGTATATAATTCACCCCTCCACTTT.